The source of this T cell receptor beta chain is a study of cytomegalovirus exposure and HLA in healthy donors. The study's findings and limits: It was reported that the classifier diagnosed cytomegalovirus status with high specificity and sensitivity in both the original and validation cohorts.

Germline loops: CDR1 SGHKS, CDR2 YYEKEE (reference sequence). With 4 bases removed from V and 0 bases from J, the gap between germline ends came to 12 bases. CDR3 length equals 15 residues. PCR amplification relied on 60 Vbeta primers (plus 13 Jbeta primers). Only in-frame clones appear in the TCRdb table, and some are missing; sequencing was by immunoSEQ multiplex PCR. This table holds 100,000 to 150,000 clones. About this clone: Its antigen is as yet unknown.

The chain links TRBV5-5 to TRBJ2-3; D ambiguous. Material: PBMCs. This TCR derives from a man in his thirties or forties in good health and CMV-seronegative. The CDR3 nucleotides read TGTGCCAGCAGCGACTGGTCGGCTAGCACAGATACGCAGTATTTT. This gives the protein CASSDWSASTDTQYF.